Included here is one T cell receptor beta chain sequence, with context. These data are taken from a study of blood T cell repertoires in COVID-19. Trimming removed 2 bases from V and 8 bases from J; junction bases left unmatched: 2. Germline loops: CDR1 SGHNT, CDR2 YENEEA. The CDR3 totals 13 residues. Measured with immunoSEQ multiplex PCR; TCRdb has only the in-frame clones, and not every one. The repertoire holds 240,000 or so clones, with 75% to 90% as singletons. Input material: PBMCs or T cells enriched from blood (not recorded which). The sequence was obtained from a man over 45 who had been exposed to COVID-19. This chain links TRBV11-3 with TRBJ2-4; 8 bases are a match to TRBD2. The CDR3: CASSLSGSDIQYF. The CDR3, as DNA: TGTGCCAGCAGCTTAAGCGGGAGTGACATTCAGTACTTC.